Below are 10 T cell receptor beta chains sequenced from a single sample in a study of T-cell memory formation after mild COVID-19. From the 5' RACE reads, TCRdb called clonotypes with MiXCR, one entry per CDR3 protein. Of about 250,000 distinct CDR3 sequences listed, approximately 15% are singletons. Sample: PBMCs or a T cell subset sorted from them (not recorded which). The receptors were sampled from an adult woman who had mild COVID-19 (a few samples of this study predate the infection). Cell type and time point are not known.

This clonotype was detected a few times. V gene TRBV6-2 or TRBV6-3 combines with J gene TRBJ2-1, with D perhaps TRBD2 (6 bases). Trimming pared 0 bases from V and 2 bases from J, leaving 8 bases between. The germline gives CDR1 MNHEY, CDR2 SVGEGT. The CDR3 is made up of 15 amino acids. The CDR3, as DNA: TGTGCCAGCAGTTACTCGCGGGGACCCTACAATGAGCAGTTCTTC. Its translation: CASSYSRGPYNEQFF.

The V call is TRBV6-2 or TRBV6-3, the J call TRBJ1-1; tentatively, D is TRBD1 (5 bases). Germline V lookup: CDR1 MNHEY, CDR2 SVGEGT. The CDR3 is 15 residues long. V lost 6 bases to trimming and J lost 6 bases, with 20 bases between them. The CDR3 DNA follows: TGTGCCAGCAGGTCCTCCGGGACCAACTCCGCTGAAGCTTTCTTT. Protein product: CASRSSGTNSAEAFF.

J is TRBJ1-5 and V is TRBV6-5; D gene ambiguous. Trimming shortened V by 6 bases and J by 5 bases, and 11 bases separated the two germline ends. The CDR3 has 13 residues. Germline CDR1 reads MNHEY; CDR2 reads SVGAGI. DNA of the CDR3: TGTGCCAGCAGCCACAAGGGAGATCAGCCCCAGCATTTT. It codes for CASSHKGDQPQHF.

This chain uses TRBV12-3 or TRBV12-4 with TRBJ2-3, with D possibly called TRBD1 or TRBD2 (5 bases each). The CDR3 spans 14 residues. V was trimmed by 8 bases and J by 5 bases, leaving 17 bases between them. The CDR3 DNA reads as TGTGCCAGCCGGGGACCAGCCCTTGGAGATACGCAGTATTTT. The encoded protein is CASRGPALGDTQYF.

This chain uses TRBV11-2 with TRBJ2-1; 7 nucleotides line up with TRBD1. The germline V gene has CDR1 SGHAT and CDR2 FQNNGV. Trimming took 4 bases from V and 2 from J; bases not matched to a gene: 5. This CDR3 has 15 residues. The CDR3 region is CASSSLRGPYNEQFF. CDR3 DNA: TGTGCCAGCAGCTCGTTGAGGGGGCCCTACAATGAGCAGTTCTTC.

This clonotype was observed a handful of times. The chain employs TRBV20-1 and TRBJ1-5; D is perhaps TRBD1 (5 bases). This CDR3 spans 16 amino acids. Germline CDR1 reads DFQATT; CDR2 reads SNEGSKA (reference sequence). The germline V and J ends were trimmed by 4 bases and 0 bases, with 16 bases remaining between them. CDR3 nucleotides: TGCAGTGCTACCGAATGGCAGGGCGGTAGCAATCAGCCCCAGCATTTT. It translates to CSATEWQGGSNQPQHF.

This sequence joins TRBV30 and TRBJ2-5; TRBD1 agrees at 8 bases. The V gene end was trimmed by 4 bases and the J gene end by 5 bases; junction bases not matched to a gene: 6. Germline CDR1 and CDR2: GTSNPN and SVGIG (reference sequence). The CDR3 extends over 13 amino acids. This CDR3 reads CAWTRQGMETQYF. The DNA of the CDR3 is TGTGCCTGGACCCGACAGGGGATGGAGACCCAGTACTTC.

The chain uses TRBV20-1 and TRBJ2-3; a weak D match, TRBD2 (7 bases). Germline V gene data show CDR1 as DFQATT and CDR2 as SNEGSKA (reference sequence). The length of the CDR3 is 17 residues. The V gene lost 4 bases and the J gene lost 2 bases, with 22 bases spanning the gap. CDR3 in DNA: TGCAGTGCTACAAACCTGAGGGGGGGGTTTATCACAGATACGCAGTATTTT. This encodes CSATNLRGGFITDTQYF.

The table lists this clonotype with a few counts. The chain uses TRBV5-1 and TRBJ2-1; 9 nucleotides align to TRBD2. CDR1 is SGHRS, CDR2 YFSETQ, per germline. The CDR3 runs to 14 residues. Trimming removed 5 bases from V and 4 bases from J; junction bases left unmatched: 4. Written as DNA, the CDR3 is TGCGCCAGCAGTCCGACTAGCGGATACAATGAGCAGTTCTTC. Amino acids: CASSPTSGYNEQFF.

The chain is built from TRBV29-1 and TRBJ1-2; a weak D match, TRBD1 (6 bases). The CDR3 is made up of 14 amino acids. Trimming removed 6 bases at V and 5 bases at J, with 19 bases between. Germline V CDR1 and CDR2: SQVTM, ANQGSEA. CDR3 amino acids: CSVDPAGQKYGYTF. The CDR3 region has the DNA TGCAGCGTAGACCCCGCGGGACAAAAGTATGGCTACACCTTC. Supplemented by reference TRBV29-1 and TRBJ1-2, the full variable domain reads SAVISQKPSRDICQRGTSLTIQCQVDSQVTMMFWYRQQPGQSLTLIATANQGSEATYESGFVIDKFPISRPNLTFSTLTVSNMSPEDSSIYLCSVDPAGQKYGYTFGSGTRLTVV.